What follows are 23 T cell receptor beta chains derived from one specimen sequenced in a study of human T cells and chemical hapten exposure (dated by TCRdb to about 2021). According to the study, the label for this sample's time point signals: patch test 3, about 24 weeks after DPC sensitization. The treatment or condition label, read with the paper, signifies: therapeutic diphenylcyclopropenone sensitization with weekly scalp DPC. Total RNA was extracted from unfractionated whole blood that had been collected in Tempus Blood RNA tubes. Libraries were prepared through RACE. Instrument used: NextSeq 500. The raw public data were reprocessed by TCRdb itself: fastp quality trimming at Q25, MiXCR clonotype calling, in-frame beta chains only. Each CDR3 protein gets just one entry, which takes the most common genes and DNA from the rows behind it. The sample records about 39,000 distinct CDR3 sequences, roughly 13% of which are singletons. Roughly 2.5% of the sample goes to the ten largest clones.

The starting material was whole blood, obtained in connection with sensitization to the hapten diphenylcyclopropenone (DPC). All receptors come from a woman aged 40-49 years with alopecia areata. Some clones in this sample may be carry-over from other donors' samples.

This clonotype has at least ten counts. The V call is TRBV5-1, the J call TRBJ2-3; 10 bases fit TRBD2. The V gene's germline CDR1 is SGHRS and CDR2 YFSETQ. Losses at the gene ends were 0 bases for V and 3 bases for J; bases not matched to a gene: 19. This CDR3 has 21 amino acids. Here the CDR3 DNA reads TGCGCCAGCAGCTTGGCCGATTCATTAGACAGGACTAGCGGACTGACAGATACGCAGTATTTT. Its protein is CASSLADSLDRTSGLTDTQYF.

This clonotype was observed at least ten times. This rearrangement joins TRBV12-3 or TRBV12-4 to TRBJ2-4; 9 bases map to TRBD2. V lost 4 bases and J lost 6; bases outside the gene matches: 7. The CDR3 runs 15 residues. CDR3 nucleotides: TGTGCCAGCAGTTCCAAAGCGGGAGGCGTAAACATTCAGTACTTC. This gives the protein CASSSKAGGVNIQYF.

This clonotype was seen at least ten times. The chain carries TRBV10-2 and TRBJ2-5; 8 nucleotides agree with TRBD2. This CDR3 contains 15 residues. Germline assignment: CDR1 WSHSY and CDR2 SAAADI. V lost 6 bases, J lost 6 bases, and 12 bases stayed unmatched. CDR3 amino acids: CASSPASGGGKTQYF. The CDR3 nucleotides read TGCGCCAGCAGCCCTGCGAGCGGGGGAGGAAAGACCCAGTACTTC.

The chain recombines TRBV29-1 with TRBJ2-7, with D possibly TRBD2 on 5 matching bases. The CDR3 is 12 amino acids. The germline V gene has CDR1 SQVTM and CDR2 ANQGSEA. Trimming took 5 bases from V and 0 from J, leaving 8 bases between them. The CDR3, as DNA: TGCAGCGTTCGGACTGACTCCTACGAGCAGTACTTC. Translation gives CSVRTDSYEQYF.

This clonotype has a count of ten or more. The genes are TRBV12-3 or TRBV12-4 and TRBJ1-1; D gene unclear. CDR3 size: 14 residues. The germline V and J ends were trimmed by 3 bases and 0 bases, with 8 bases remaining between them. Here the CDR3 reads CASSFEGMNTEAFF. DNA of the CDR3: TGTGCCAGCAGTTTTGAAGGGATGAACACTGAAGCTTTCTTT.

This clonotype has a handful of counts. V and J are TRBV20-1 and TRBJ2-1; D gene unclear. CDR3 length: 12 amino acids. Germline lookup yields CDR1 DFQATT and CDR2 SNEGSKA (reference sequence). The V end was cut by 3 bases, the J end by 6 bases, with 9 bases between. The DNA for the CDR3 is TGCAGTGCTAGCGCGGTGGGCAATGAGCAGTTCTTC. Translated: CSASAVGNEQFF.

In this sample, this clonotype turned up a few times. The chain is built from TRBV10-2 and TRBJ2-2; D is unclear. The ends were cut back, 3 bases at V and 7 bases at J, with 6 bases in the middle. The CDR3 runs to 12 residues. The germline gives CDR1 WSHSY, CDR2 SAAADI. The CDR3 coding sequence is TGCGCCAGCAGTGAATGGGGCGGGGAGCTGTTTTTT. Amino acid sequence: CASSEWGGELFF.

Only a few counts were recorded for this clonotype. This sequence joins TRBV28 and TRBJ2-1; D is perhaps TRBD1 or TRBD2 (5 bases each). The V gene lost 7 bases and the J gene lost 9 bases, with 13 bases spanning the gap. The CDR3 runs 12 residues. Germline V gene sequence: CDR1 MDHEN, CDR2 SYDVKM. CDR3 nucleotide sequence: TGTGCCAGCAACCCCCCGGGGCCTGAGCAGTTCTTC. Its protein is CASNPPGPEQFF.

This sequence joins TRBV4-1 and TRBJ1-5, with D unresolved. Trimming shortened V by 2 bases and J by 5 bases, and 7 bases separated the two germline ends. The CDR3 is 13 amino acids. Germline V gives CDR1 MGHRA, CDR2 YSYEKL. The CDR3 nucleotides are TGCGCCAGCAGCCAACAGGCTTATCAGCCCCAGCATTTT. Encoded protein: CASSQQAYQPQHF.

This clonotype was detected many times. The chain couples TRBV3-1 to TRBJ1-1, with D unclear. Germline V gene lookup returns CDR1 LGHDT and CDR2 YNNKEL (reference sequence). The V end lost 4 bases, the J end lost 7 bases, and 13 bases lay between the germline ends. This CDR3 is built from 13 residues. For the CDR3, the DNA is TGTGCCAGCAGCCCCCGACCCGGCCTTGAAGCTTTCTTT. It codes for CASSPRPGLEAFF.

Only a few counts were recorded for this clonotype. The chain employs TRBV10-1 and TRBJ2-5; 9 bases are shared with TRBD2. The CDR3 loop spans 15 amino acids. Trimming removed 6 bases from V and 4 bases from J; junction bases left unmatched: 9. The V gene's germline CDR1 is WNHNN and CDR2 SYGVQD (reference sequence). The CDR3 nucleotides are TGCGCCAGCAGCTCCGTAGCGGGAGAACGAGAGACCCAGTACTTC. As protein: CASSSVAGERETQYF.

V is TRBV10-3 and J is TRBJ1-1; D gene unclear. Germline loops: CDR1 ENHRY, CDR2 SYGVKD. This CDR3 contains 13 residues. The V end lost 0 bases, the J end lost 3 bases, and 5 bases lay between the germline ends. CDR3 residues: CAISESVDTEAFF. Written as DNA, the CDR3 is TGTGCCATCAGTGAGTCGGTAGACACTGAAGCTTTCTTT.

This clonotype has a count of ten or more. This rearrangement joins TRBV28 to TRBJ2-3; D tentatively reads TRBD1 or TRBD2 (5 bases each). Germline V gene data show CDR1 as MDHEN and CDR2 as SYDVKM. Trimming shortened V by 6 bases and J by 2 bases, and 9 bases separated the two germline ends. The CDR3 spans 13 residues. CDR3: CASSSGATDTQYF. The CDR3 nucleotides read TGTGCCAGCAGCTCCGGGGCCACAGATACGCAGTATTTT.

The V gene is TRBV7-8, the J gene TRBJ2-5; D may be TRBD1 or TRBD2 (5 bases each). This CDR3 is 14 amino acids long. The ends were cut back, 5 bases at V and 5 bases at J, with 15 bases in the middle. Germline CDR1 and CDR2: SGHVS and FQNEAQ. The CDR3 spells CASSLNTGRETQYF. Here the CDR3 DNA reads TGTGCCAGCAGCCTCAATACGGGGCGGGAGACCCAGTACTTC.

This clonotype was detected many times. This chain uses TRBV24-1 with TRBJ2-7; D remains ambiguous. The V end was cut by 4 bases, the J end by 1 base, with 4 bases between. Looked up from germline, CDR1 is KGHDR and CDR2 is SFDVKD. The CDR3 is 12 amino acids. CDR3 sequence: CATSEGSYEQYF. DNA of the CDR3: TGTGCCACCAGTGAGGGTTCCTACGAGCAGTACTTC.

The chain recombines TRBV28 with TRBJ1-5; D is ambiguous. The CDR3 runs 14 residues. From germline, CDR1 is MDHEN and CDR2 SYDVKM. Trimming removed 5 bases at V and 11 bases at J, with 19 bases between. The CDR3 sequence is CASSLNPRGGAQHF. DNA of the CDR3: TGTGCCAGCAGTCTAAACCCTCGCGGCGGGGCCCAGCATTTT.

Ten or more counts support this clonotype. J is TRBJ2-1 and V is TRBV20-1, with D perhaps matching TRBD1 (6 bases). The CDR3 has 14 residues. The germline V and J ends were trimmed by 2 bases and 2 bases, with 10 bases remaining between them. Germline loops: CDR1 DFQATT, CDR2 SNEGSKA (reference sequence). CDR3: CSARSGDTYNEQFF. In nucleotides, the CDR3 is TGCAGTGCTAGAAGTGGGGACACCTACAATGAGCAGTTCTTC.

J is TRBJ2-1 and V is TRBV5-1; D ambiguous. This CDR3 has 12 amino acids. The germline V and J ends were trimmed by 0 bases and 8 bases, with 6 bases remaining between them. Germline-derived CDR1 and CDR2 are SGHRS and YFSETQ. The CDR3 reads CASSLGLDEQFF. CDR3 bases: TGCGCCAGCAGCTTGGGGTTGGATGAGCAGTTCTTC.

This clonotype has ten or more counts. CDR3 in DNA: TGTGCCACCTCTGGAGGACAGGGGTCTGAAAAACTGTTTTTT. Translated, it gives CATSGGQGSEKLFF. This chain joins TRBV15 and TRBJ1-4; 9 bases are a match to TRBD1. The junction had 8 bases not matched to a gene; V was cut back by 8 bases and J by 7 bases. Germline CDR1 reads LNHNV; CDR2 reads YYDKDF (reference sequence). The CDR3 covers 14 residues.

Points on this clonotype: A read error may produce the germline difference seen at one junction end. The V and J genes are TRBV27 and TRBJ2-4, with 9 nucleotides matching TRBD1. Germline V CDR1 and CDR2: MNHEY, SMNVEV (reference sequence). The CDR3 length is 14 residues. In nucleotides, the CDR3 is TGTGCCAGCAGTCCCTGGACAGGGGAAAACATTCAGCACTTC. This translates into CASSPWTGENIQHF.

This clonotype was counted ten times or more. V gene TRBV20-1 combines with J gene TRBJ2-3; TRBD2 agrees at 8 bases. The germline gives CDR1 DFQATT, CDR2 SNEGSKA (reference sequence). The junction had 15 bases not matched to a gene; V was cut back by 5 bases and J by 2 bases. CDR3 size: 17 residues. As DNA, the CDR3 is TGCAGTGCTCCACCGGCGGGGGGCCTCATAATCACAGATACGCAGTATTTT. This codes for CSAPPAGGLIITDTQYF.

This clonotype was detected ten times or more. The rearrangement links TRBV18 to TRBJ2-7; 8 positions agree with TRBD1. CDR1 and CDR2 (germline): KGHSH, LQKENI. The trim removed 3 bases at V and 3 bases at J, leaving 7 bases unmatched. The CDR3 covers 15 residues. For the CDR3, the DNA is TGTGCCAGCTCACCGACAGGGGTACCCGTCTACGAGCAGTACTTC. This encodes CASSPTGVPVYEQYF.

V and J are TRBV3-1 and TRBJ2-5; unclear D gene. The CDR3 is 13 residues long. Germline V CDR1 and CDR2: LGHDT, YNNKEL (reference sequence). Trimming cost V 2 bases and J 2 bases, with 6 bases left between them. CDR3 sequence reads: CASSQMTQETQYF. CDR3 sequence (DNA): TGTGCCAGCAGCCAAATGACGCAAGAGACCCAGTACTTC.